The 26 T cell receptor beta chains below come from one sample, sequenced in a study of response to subunit inactivated influenza vaccine. TCRdb processed the RT-PCR reads anew with MiXCR; each CDR3 protein has one entry. The sample has some 500,000 distinct CDR3 sequences; 10% to 15% are singletons. The source material was PBMCs from blood, sampled roughly 48 days after vaccination. The receptors originated from a man over 45 who received an inactivated influenza vaccine.

The rearrangement joins TRBV4-2 to TRBJ2-7, with no clear D. The ends were cut back, 4 bases at V and 5 bases at J, with 15 bases in the middle. Germline lookup yields CDR1 LGHNA and CDR2 YNFKEQ. The CDR3 sequence is 14 residues long. The CDR3 nucleotides are TGTGCCAGCAGCCCCCCGGGCCCACATCACGAGCAGTACTTC. Its protein is CASSPPGPHHEQYF.

In this sample, this clonotype turned up many times. Sequence at one end of the junction differs from germline and may be a read error. The rearrangement uses TRBV4-3 and TRBJ2-3; 13 nucleotides line up with TRBD2. The V gene's germline CDR1 is LGHNA and CDR2 YSLEER. The CDR3 loop spans 15 amino acids. CDR3 residues: CASSQLAGGTDTQYF. Written as DNA, the CDR3 is TGTGCCAGCAGCCAACTAGCGGGGGGGACAGATACGCAGTATTTT.

CDR3: CASRPAGARYNEQFF. CDR3 sequence (DNA): TGTGCCAGCAGACCGGCCGGAGCAAGATACAATGAGCAGTTCTTC. This sequence joins TRBV28 and TRBJ2-1; D gene ambiguous. Trimming removed 6 bases from V and 4 bases from J, with 16 bases in between. The CDR3 is 15 amino acids. Germline assignment: CDR1 MDHEN and CDR2 SYDVKM.

This clonotype was counted only a few times. The rearrangement links TRBV12-3 or TRBV12-4 to TRBJ2-2; D is ambiguous. There are 13 residues in the CDR3. V was clipped by 5 bases and J by 6 bases, with 10 bases between them. This CDR3 is CASSRARSGELFF. The DNA for the CDR3 is TGTGCCAGCAGTAGGGCACGGTCCGGGGAGCTGTTTTTT.

Ten or more counts support this clonotype. The gene calls are TRBV6-1 and TRBJ1-3; no firm D call. Germline V gives CDR1 MNHNS, CDR2 SASEGT. V lost 1 base to trimming and J lost 3 bases, with 1 base between them. The CDR3 consists of 12 residues. The CDR3 sequence is CASSEGGNTIYF. For the CDR3, the DNA is TGTGCCAGCAGTGAAGGTGGAAACACCATATATTTT.

This clonotype appeared a few times. The V gene is TRBV15, the J gene TRBJ2-1; TRBD2 matches 11 bases. With V trimmed by 1 base and J by 7 bases, 6 bases remained unmatched. This CDR3 region has 16 residues. CDR1 and CDR2 from the germline V gene are LNHNV and YYDKDF (reference sequence). The CDR3, as DNA: TGTGCCACCAGCAGAGGACATAGCGGGAGGGCGAATGAGCAGTTCTTC. It is translated as CATSRGHSGRANEQFF.

The V and J genes are TRBV5-1 and TRBJ1-4, with D perhaps TRBD1 (6 bases). This CDR3 spans 16 amino acids. Per the germline V gene, CDR1 is SGHRS and CDR2 is YFSETQ. The V end was cut by 2 bases, the J end by 8 bases, with 19 bases between. CDR3: CASSFRPGGQGEKLFF. In nucleotides, the CDR3 is TGCGCCAGCAGCTTCCGTCCGGGGGGACAAGGGGAAAAACTGTTTTTT.

This chain links TRBV11-2 with TRBJ2-3; D gene uncertain. Germline-derived CDR1 and CDR2 are SGHAT and FQNNGV. Trimming left V 1 base short and J 5 bases short, with 10 bases between. The CDR3 has 14 residues. CDR3 protein: CASSLAAAEDTQYF. In DNA form, the CDR3 reads TGTGCCAGCAGCTTAGCGGCAGCCGAAGATACGCAGTATTTT.

The table lists this clonotype with a few counts. V is TRBV6-1 and J is TRBJ2-7; 8 nucleotides align to TRBD1. CDR1 MNHNS and CDR2 SASEGT come from the germline V gene. This CDR3 has 15 amino acids. The junction had 8 bases not matched to a gene; V was cut back by 6 bases and J by 1 base. The chain's CDR3 is CASRDRGQGSYEQYF. CDR3 bases: TGTGCCAGCAGAGACCGCGGACAGGGATCCTACGAGCAGTACTTC.

This clonotype turned up a few times. The chain recombines TRBV20-1 with TRBJ2-1; the match to TRBD1 covers 7 bases. The CDR3 contains 14 residues. The V gene's germline CDR1 is DFQATT and CDR2 SNEGSKA (reference sequence). J was trimmed by 0 bases and V by 4 bases; bases with no gene match: 3. The CDR3 is CSATDRASYNEQFF. The DNA of the CDR3 is TGCAGTGCTACTGACAGGGCCTCCTACAATGAGCAGTTCTTC.

This clonotype was counted only a few times. V gene TRBV6-1 combines with J gene TRBJ2-7; tentatively, D is TRBD1 or TRBD2 (5 bases each). Between the trimmed V and J ends, which lost 9 bases and 6 bases, there was a span of 9 bases. Germline loops: CDR1 MNHNS, CDR2 SASEGT. CDR3 length: 10 residues. CDR3 bases: TGTGCCAGTGGGGGTCCCGAGCAGTACTTC. Protein sequence: CASGGPEQYF.

Only a few counts were recorded for this clonotype. The gene calls are TRBV30 and TRBJ2-3; TRBD1 matches at 10 bases. Germline V gene data show CDR1 as GTSNPN and CDR2 as SVGIG (reference sequence). The CDR3 totals 16 residues. J lost 5 bases, V lost 6 bases, and 14 bases had no gene match. The CDR3 protein is CACTPGQGSGRDTQYF. The CDR3 DNA is TGTGCCTGTACTCCGGGACAGGGGTCTGGTAGAGATACGCAGTATTTT.

In this sample, this clonotype turned up many times. The chain employs TRBV2 and TRBJ2-1; D remains unclear. Trimming removed 6 bases at V and 4 bases at J, with 13 bases between. In germline, CDR1 is SNHLY, CDR2 FYNNEI. CDR3 length: 14 amino acids. CDR3 in amino acids: CASSLLNLYNEQFF. Written as DNA, the CDR3 is TGTGCCAGCAGCCTACTCAATCTATACAATGAGCAGTTCTTC.

This clonotype was counted between two and nine times. This chain uses TRBV7-6 with TRBJ1-6, with D maybe TRBD1 (6 bases). This CDR3 has 15 amino acids. Germline values: CDR1 SGHVS, CDR2 FNYEAQ. Trimming took off 1 base at V and 7 bases at J, with 11 bases between the two ends. CDR3 coding DNA: TGTGCCAGCAGCTTAGATAATCAGGGGAATTCACCCCTCCACTTT. Its protein is CASSLDNQGNSPLHF.

This clonotype was observed a handful of times. This rearrangement joins TRBV7-2 to TRBJ2-7; D is possibly TRBD2 (6 bases). The CDR3 runs to 17 residues. Between the trimmed V and J ends, which lost 5 bases and 2 bases, there was a span of 22 bases. CDR1 SGHTA and CDR2 FQGNSA come from the germline V gene. The CDR3, as DNA: TGTGCCAGCAGCCGCCTCCCCATTGGGGACTCCACCTACGAGCAGTACTTC. As protein: CASSRLPIGDSTYEQYF.

The chain recombines TRBV4-1 with TRBJ2-5; 12 bases align to TRBD2. V lost 0 bases to trimming and J lost 6 bases; unmatched junction nucleotides: 8. This CDR3 is built from 17 residues. Germline assignment: CDR1 MGHRA and CDR2 YSYEKL. This CDR3 reads CASSQDHGLAGKKTQYF. The CDR3 region has the DNA TGCGCCAGCAGCCAAGATCATGGACTAGCGGGGAAAAAGACCCAGTACTTC.

The chain joins TRBV12-3 or TRBV12-4 to TRBJ2-5; 11 bases match TRBD2. The ends lost 5 bases at V and 3 bases at J; junction bases unmatched: 5. The CDR3 runs 15 residues. The CDR3 reads CASSPGTSGKETQYF. CDR3 bases: TGTGCCAGCAGTCCCGGGACTAGCGGTAAAGAGACCCAGTACTTC.

The chain joins TRBV15 to TRBJ1-5; TRBD1 might be the D (6 bases). Trimming pared 3 bases from V and 9 bases from J, leaving 15 bases between. From germline, CDR1 is LNHNV and CDR2 YYDKDF (reference sequence). The CDR3 has 14 amino acids. DNA for the CDR3: TGTGCCACCAGCAGTAGACAGGTCTTGAGGCCCCAGCATTTT. It yields the protein CATSSRQVLRPQHF.

The V and J genes are TRBV4-1 and TRBJ2-7; tentative D call: TRBD1 (6 bases). Trimming cost V 5 bases and J 1 base, with 12 bases left between them. The CDR3 is 14 residues long. The germline V gene encodes CDR1 MGHRA and CDR2 YSYEKL. CDR3 coding DNA: TGCGCCAGCAGCTTGGGACACGCATCCTACGAGCAGTACTTC. Translating gives CASSLGHASYEQYF.

V gene TRBV7-9 combines with J gene TRBJ1-2; D not resolved. CDR3 length: 16 amino acids. Germline lookup yields CDR1 SEHNR and CDR2 FQNEAQ (reference sequence). The germline V and J ends were trimmed by 5 bases and 1 base, with 17 bases remaining between them. CDR3 residues: CASSSRGSHHNYGYTF. DNA for the CDR3: TGTGCCAGCAGCAGCCGAGGGAGTCACCATAACTATGGCTACACCTTC.

This clonotype was seen a few times. The chain employs TRBV6-5 and TRBJ2-2; TRBD1 is a possible D gene (6 bases). Trimming took 2 bases from V and 8 from J, leaving 12 bases between them. This CDR3 is 14 amino acids long. Germline CDR1 is MNHEY and CDR2 is SVGAGI. The CDR3 DNA sequence: TGTGCCAGCAGTTACGGGGGCTCACGAGGGGAGCTGTTTTTT. It codes for CASSYGGSRGELFF.

Note on this clonotype: The germline gene is not matched at one end of the junction; a read error may be the cause. The chain recombines TRBV29-1 with TRBJ2-7; 11 bases align to TRBD2. CDR3 length: 13 residues. Germline lookup yields CDR1 SQVTM and CDR2 ANQGSEA. CDR3 in amino acids: CSVGTSGSSEQYF. The CDR3, as DNA: TGCAGCGTCGGGACTAGCGGTTCCTCCGAGCAGTACTTC.

This clonotype was counted only a few times. V and J are TRBV5-5 and TRBJ1-1, with a weak D call TRBD1 (6 bases). CDR1 SGHKS and CDR2 YYEKEE come from the germline V gene (reference sequence). This CDR3 has 16 residues. The V and J ends lost 1 base and 7 bases respectively, with 20 bases between them. The chain's CDR3 is CASSLYGGARVFEAFF. DNA for the CDR3: TGTGCCAGCAGCTTGTACGGGGGCGCCAGGGTATTTGAAGCTTTCTTT.

CDR3 sequence: CSARITGQGSLQHF. The CDR3 bases are TGCAGTGCCAGAATAACGGGACAAGGGTCCCTCCAGCATTTT. The genes are TRBV20-1 and TRBJ1-5; TRBD1 is a possible D gene (6 bases). CDR1 is DFQATT and CDR2 is SNEGSKA in the germline V gene (reference sequence). This CDR3 comprises 14 residues. V lost 6 bases to trimming and J lost 12 bases, with 24 bases between them.

The rearrangement joins TRBV30 to TRBJ1-1; D is unclear. Trimming stripped 1 base from V and 0 bases from J, with 9 bases between. Looked up from germline, CDR1 is GTSNPN and CDR2 is SVGIG (reference sequence). The CDR3 covers 14 residues. The CDR3 DNA reads as TGTGCCTGGAGTGCCTCGCATTTGAACACTGAAGCTTTCTTT. This gives the protein CAWSASHLNTEAFF.

V gene TRBV20-1 combines with J gene TRBJ2-2; the D gene is possibly TRBD2 (6 bases). The CDR3 contains 17 residues. Germline V lookup: CDR1 DFQATT, CDR2 SNEGSKA (reference sequence). The V and J ends lost 0 bases and 0 bases respectively, with 14 bases between them. CDR3 in amino acids: CSARDRERVANTGELFF. The CDR3 bases are TGCAGTGCTAGAGATAGAGAGCGGGTAGCGAACACCGGGGAGCTGTTTTTT.